The rows below give T cell receptor beta chains drawn from one sample of a study of OX40 agonist ivuxolimab in advanced cancers. Method: immunoSEQ multiplex PCR; TCRdb's copy keeps in-frame clones and lacks some. The sample holds approximately 84,000 clones, approximately 90% seen once. The sample consisted of CD4+ or CD8+ T cells sorted from blood, taken in a trial of the OX40 agonist ivuxolimab. The receptors were gathered from an adult with an advanced solid tumor such as melanoma, head and neck, liver or kidney cancer. The CDR3 runs from the conserved cysteine through the conserved F or W. Fields, in order: J gene, V gene, clone size, D gene, CDR3 protein, CDR3 DNA. A D gene is named only where the DNA matches it firmly. Clone size is given for some rows only: seen once, a few or many times, or a class if the clone is expanded.

j_call: TRBJ2-1; v_call: TRBV19; clone_size: .; d_call: TRBD2; cdr3_aa: CASRIAGDLFF; cdr3_nt: TGTGCCAGTAGGATAGCGGGGGATCTGTTCTTC
j_call: TRBJ1-5; v_call: TRBV7-2; clone_size: .; d_call: .; cdr3_aa: CASSFGQRVDNQPQHF; cdr3_nt: TGTGCCAGCAGCTTCGGACAGCGCGTGGACAATCAGCCCCAGCATTTT
j_call: TRBJ2-1; v_call: TRBV5-4; clone_size: .; d_call: TRBD1; cdr3_aa: CASSASRGLEQFF; cdr3_nt: TGTGCCAGCAGCGCCTCCAGGGGGTTGGAGCAGTTCTTC
j_call: TRBJ2-7; v_call: TRBV4-2; clone_size: .; d_call: .; cdr3_aa: CASSLWGEQYF; cdr3_nt: TGTGCCAGCAGTCTCTGGGGGGAGCAGTACTTC
j_call: TRBJ2-3; v_call: TRBV5-1; clone_size: once; d_call: .; cdr3_aa: CASSLMTKGTDTQYF; cdr3_nt: TGCGCCAGCAGCTTGATGACAAAAGGCACAGATACGCAGTATTTT
j_call: TRBJ2-1; v_call: TRBV4-1; clone_size: .; d_call: TRBD2; cdr3_aa: CASSARGGLEESWEQFF; cdr3_nt: TGCGCCAGCAGCGCACGGGGGGGACTAGAGGAATCATGGGAGCAGTTCTTC
j_call: TRBJ2-5; v_call: TRBV7-2; clone_size: once; d_call: TRBD1; cdr3_aa: CASMGQGAPGETQYF; cdr3_nt: TGTGCCAGCATGGGACAGGGGGCGCCGGGAGAGACCCAGTACTTC
j_call: TRBJ2-7; v_call: TRBV6-5; clone_size: .; d_call: .; cdr3_aa: CASSAEYEQYF; cdr3_nt: TGTGCCAGCAGTGCAGAGTACGAGCAGTACTTC
j_call: TRBJ1-2; v_call: TRBV5-1; clone_size: .; d_call: .; cdr3_aa: CASTQDGGYGYTF; cdr3_nt: TGCGCCAGCACCCAAGACGGAGGATATGGCTACACCTTC
j_call: TRBJ2-2; v_call: TRBV18; clone_size: .; d_call: .; cdr3_aa: CASSLTAQISGELFF; cdr3_nt: TGTGCCAGCTCACTCACCGCCCAGATCTCCGGGGAGCTGTTTTTT
j_call: TRBJ2-2; v_call: TRBV7-9; clone_size: .; d_call: .; cdr3_aa: CASSQDGTNTGELFF; cdr3_nt: TGTGCCAGCAGCCAGGACGGGACGAACACCGGGGAGCTGTTTTTT
j_call: TRBJ2-5; v_call: TRBV6-1; clone_size: .; d_call: TRBD1; cdr3_aa: CASSEAAGGRETQYF; cdr3_nt: TGTGCCAGCAGTGAAGCGGCAGGGGGCCGGGAGACCCAGTACTTC
j_call: TRBJ2-5; v_call: TRBV2; clone_size: .; d_call: .; cdr3_aa: CASSEIVQGVTQYF; cdr3_nt: TGTGCCAGCAGTGAGATAGTACAGGGAGTGACCCAGTACTTC
j_call: TRBJ1-2; v_call: TRBV5-1; clone_size: .; d_call: .; cdr3_aa: CASSKNSPNYGYTF; cdr3_nt: TGCGCCAGCAGCAAAAACAGTCCTAACTATGGCTACACCTTC
j_call: TRBJ1-4; v_call: TRBV28; clone_size: .; d_call: .; cdr3_aa: CASSPNSGVAGEKLFF; cdr3_nt: TGTGCCAGCAGTCCAAACTCCGGAGTCGCAGGGGAAAAACTGTTTTTT
j_call: TRBJ2-3; v_call: TRBV7-2; clone_size: .; d_call: TRBD2; cdr3_aa: CASSPRTSAQYF; cdr3_nt: TGTGCCAGCAGCCCTCGGACTAGCGCGCAGTATTTT
j_call: TRBJ1-3; v_call: TRBV29-1; clone_size: .; d_call: .; cdr3_aa: CSVETLSGNTIYF; cdr3_nt: TGCAGCGTTGAAACCCTCTCTGGAAACACCATATATTTT